Listed below are T cell receptor beta chains from one sample, sequenced in a study of T cell responses to AZD1222 COVID-19 vaccine. Here immunoSEQ multiplex PCR was the method, and the copy in TCRdb shows in-frame clones only, minus some. The sample shows over 95,000 clones, roughly nine tenths of them seen only once. The source material was peripheral blood, sampled 28 days after the second AZD1222 dose. The receptors originated from an adult who received the AZD1222 COVID-19 vaccine. The CDR3 runs from the conserved cysteine through the conserved F or W. The D gene is left open where the match is weak.

V: TRBV6-1
D: TRBD1
length: 19
CDR3: CASSGILGGGQGVSYEQYF

V: TRBV28
D: TRBD2
length: 16
CDR3: CASSPFDSGSGNEQFF

V: TRBV27
D: -
length: 16
CDR3: CASSLLSRSNTGELFF

V: TRBV6-2/TRBV6-3
D: -
length: 12
CDR3: CASSPTKNIQYF

V: TRBV28
D: -
length: 14
CDR3: CASSLVTANQPQHF

V: TRBV1
D: -
length: 18
CDR3: CTSSPPRLAGGLVYEQYF

V: TRBV28
D: TRBD2
length: 14
CDR3: CATQSLAGGYEQYF

V: TRBV7-9
D: -
length: 14
CDR3: CASSFQGGDQPQHF

V: TRBV7-8
D: -
length: 17
CDR3: CASTLPRTNSGANVLTF

V: TRBV18
D: -
length: 14
CDR3: CASSSGDSRYGYTF

V: TRBV19
D: -
length: 15
CDR3: CASSTGFRSNQPQHF

V: TRBV5-1
D: -
length: 16
CDR3: CASSLNLRRNTGELFF

V: TRBV24-1
D: TRBD2
length: 14
CDR3: CATAGTSGWGEQFF

V: TRBV19
D: TRBD1
length: 17
CDR3: CASSARDRGSGANVLTF

V: TRBV2
D: -
length: 13
CDR3: CASSREYTGELFF

V: TRBV7-9
D: TRBD2
length: 15
CDR3: CASSLRASGRVEQFF

V: TRBV3-1/TRBV3-2
D: -
length: 14
CDR3: CASSPMAGSTGYTF

V: TRBV30
D: -
length: 13
CDR3: CACFTPGGTEAFF

V: TRBV11-2
D: TRBD1
length: 18
CDR3: CASSLEGTGSYGANVLTF

V: TRBV5-1
D: TRBD1
length: 14
CDR3: CASSVDRESGELFF

V: TRBV5-1
D: -
length: 14
CDR3: CASSVGGGADTQYF

V: TRBV9
D: -
length: 15
CDR3: CASSVLTGNTGELFF